This T cell receptor beta chain appears in the sequencing data of a study of cytomegalovirus exposure and HLA in healthy donors. To note about this clone: No antigen is known for it.

Study-wide points: Earlier analysis looked at TCR beta V segments, and most were productive about 87% or about 30% of the time. Among the most significant clusters, several appeared linked to common viral pathogens in a later analysis.

V trimming: 9 bases; J trimming: 5 bases; junction bases outside the gene matches: 9. This CDR3 has 13 amino acids. Both 60 Vbeta primers and 13 Jbeta primers went into the PCR. Here immunoSEQ multiplex PCR was the method, and the copy in TCRdb shows in-frame clones only, minus some. The table has more than 80,000 clones, around 73% seen once. The TCR originated in a woman in her forties in good health and CMV-seropositive. Input material: PBMCs. The chain combines TRBV23-1 with TRBJ2-5; 7 bases are shared with TRBD1. TRBV23-1 is known as an ORF, though its function is uncertain. The CDR3 reads CARGETGRETQYF. CDR3 coding DNA: TGCGCCAGGGGGGAGACAGGGCGGGAGACCCAGTACTTC.